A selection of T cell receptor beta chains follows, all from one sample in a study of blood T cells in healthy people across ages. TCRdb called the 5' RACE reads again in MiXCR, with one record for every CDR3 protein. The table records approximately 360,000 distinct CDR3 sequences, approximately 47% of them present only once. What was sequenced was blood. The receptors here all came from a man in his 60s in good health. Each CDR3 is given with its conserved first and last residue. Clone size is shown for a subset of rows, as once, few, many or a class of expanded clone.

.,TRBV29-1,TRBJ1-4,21,CSVRGEVRGETGGSTNEKLFF
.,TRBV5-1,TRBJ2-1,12,CASSLTGGPQFF
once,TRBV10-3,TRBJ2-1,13,CAITDRLYNEQFF
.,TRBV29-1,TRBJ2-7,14,CSARDSGKRNEQYF
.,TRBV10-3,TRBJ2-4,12,CAISSTEAIQYF
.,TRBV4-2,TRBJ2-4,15,CASSQAFRSPGIQYF
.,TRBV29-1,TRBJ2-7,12,CSVAQSSYEQYF
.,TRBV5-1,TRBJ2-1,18,CASSLVPSGGTYYNEQFF
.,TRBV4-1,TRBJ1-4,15,CASSQDPGVGEKLFF
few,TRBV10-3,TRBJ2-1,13,CAISSRAPNEQFF
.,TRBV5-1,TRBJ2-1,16,CASSLLAGGPNNEQFF
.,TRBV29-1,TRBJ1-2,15,CSVDLVGPLDNGYTF
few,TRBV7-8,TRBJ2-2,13,CASRDKNTGELFF
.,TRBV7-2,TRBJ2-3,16,CASSPPGTRNVDTQYF
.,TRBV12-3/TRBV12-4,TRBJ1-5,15,CASRTTGADNQPQHF